One and the same sample provided the 7 T cell receptor beta chains below, sequenced in a study of blood T cell repertoires in COVID-19. Assay used: immunoSEQ multiplex PCR; TCRdb lists only in-frame clones, some missing. The table includes about 70,000 clones, about 87% detected once. The specimen was peripheral blood. The receptors here all came from a man aged 50-60 years with active COVID-19.

There are a few counts of this clone. The gene calls are TRBV19 and TRBJ2-7; D is uncertain. Germline assignment: CDR1 LNHDA and CDR2 SQIVND (reference sequence). The V gene lost 3 bases and the J gene lost 0 bases, with 15 bases spanning the gap. The CDR3 totals 16 residues. The CDR3 protein is CASSISPLRSSYEQYF. CDR3 bases: TGTGCCAGTAGTATTTCCCCTCTCCGCAGCTCCTACGAGCAGTACTTC.

This chain joins TRBV6-4 and TRBJ2-7, with 8 nucleotides matching TRBD1. Germline values: CDR1 MRHNA, CDR2 SNTAGT. The CDR3 has 16 residues. The V segment lost 2 bases and the J segment 2 bases; nucleotides outside the gene matches: 8. CDR3 DNA: TGTGCCAGCAGTGACACCACCCAGGGGGCCCCCTACGAGCAGTACTTC. Its translation: CASSDTTQGAPYEQYF.

The rearrangement links TRBV27 to TRBJ2-7, with D perhaps TRBD2 (6 bases). Trimming left V 3 bases short and J 3 bases short, with 9 bases between. This CDR3 is built from 13 residues. Per the germline V gene, CDR1 is MNHEY and CDR2 is SMNVEV (reference sequence). For the CDR3, the DNA is TGTGCCAGCAGTTTTCGGGGGAACTACGAGCAGTACTTC. It translates to CASSFRGNYEQYF.

This rearrangement joins TRBV11-2 to TRBJ2-5; TRBD2 matches at 11 bases. V lost 3 bases and J lost 4; bases outside the gene matches: 7. CDR1 and CDR2 (germline): SGHAT, FQNNGV. The length of the CDR3 is 16 residues. The CDR3 nucleotides read TGTGCCAGCAGCTTGTCTATCACTAGCGGGAGAGAGACCCAGTACTTC. It translates to CASSLSITSGRETQYF. The whole variable domain, remainder taken from reference TRBV11-2 and TRBJ2-5, is EAGVAQSPRYKIIEKRQSVAFWCNPISGHATLYWYQQILGQGPKLLIQFQNNGVVDDSQLPKDRFSAERLKGVDSTLKIQPAKLEDSAVYLCASSLSITSGRETQYFGPGTRLLVL.

V usage is TRBV4-2 and J usage is TRBJ1-5; no clear D gene. Trimming took 3 bases from V and 0 from J, leaving 6 bases between them. Germline V CDR1 and CDR2: LGHNA, YNFKEQ. CDR3 length equals 14 residues. CDR3: CASSHPNSNQPQHF. CDR3 coding DNA: TGTGCCAGCAGCCACCCAAATAGCAATCAGCCCCAGCATTTT.

This chain links TRBV19 with TRBJ1-5, with 8 nucleotides matching TRBD1. The V segment lost 2 bases and the J segment 3 bases; nucleotides outside the gene matches: 6. The CDR3 loop spans 16 amino acids. Germline loops: CDR1 LNHDA, CDR2 SQIVND (reference sequence). CDR3 DNA sequence: TGTGCCAGTAGTATAAGGCAGGGGGCGTTCAATCAGCCCCAGCATTTT. Protein sequence: CASSIRQGAFNQPQHF.

The V gene is TRBV6-2 or TRBV6-3, the J gene TRBJ2-3, with TRBD1 matching over 7 bases. Per the germline V gene, CDR1 is MNHEY and CDR2 is SVGEGT. After removal of 6 bases from V and 6 bases from J, the junction contained 18 bases not matched to a gene. CDR3 length: 17 residues. The CDR3 protein is CASSLIPGTEIDDTQYF. CDR3 sequence (DNA): TGTGCCAGCAGCCTAATTCCCGGGACAGAAATCGATGATACGCAGTATTTT.